The 18 T cell receptor beta chains presented below share a single source sample, sequenced in a study of T-cell memory formation after mild COVID-19. TCRdb used MiXCR to reprocess the 5' RACE reads, holding one entry per CDR3 protein. The sample has 200,000 to 250,000 distinct CDR3 sequences; 9% to 10% are singletons. The specimen was PBMCs or a T cell subset sorted from them (not recorded which). The source of these receptors is a man younger than 35 who had mild COVID-19 (a few samples of this study predate the infection). Cell type and time point are not known.

This clonotype was recorded at least ten times. Written as DNA, the CDR3 is TGCAGTGCTAGGAGAGGGGGCAGGGATACCTATGGCTACACCTTC. This encodes CSARRGGRDTYGYTF. The rearrangement links TRBV20-1 to TRBJ1-2; TRBD1 aligns across 7 bases. The V and J ends lost 3 bases and 4 bases, in that order; junction bases with no gene match: 11. The CDR3 runs to 15 residues. CDR1 is DFQATT, CDR2 SNEGSKA, per germline (reference sequence).

This clonotype was counted many times. This chain connects TRBV7-6 to TRBJ2-1; D possibly uses TRBD1 or TRBD2 (5 bases each). The CDR3 has 13 residues. Deletions cut 4 bases from V and 4 bases from J, with 8 bases between. Germline lookup yields CDR1 SGHVS and CDR2 FNYEAQ. CDR3 nucleotide sequence: TGTGCCAGCAGCTGGGGGAGATACAATGAGCAGTTCTTC. Translation gives CASSWGRYNEQFF.

V is TRBV5-5 and J is TRBJ2-3, with 10 bases identical to TRBD2. Germline trimming cut 3 bases from V and 2 bases from J; bases unmatched to any gene: 6. The CDR3 spans 16 residues. The germline CDR1 and CDR2 sequences are SGHKS and YYEKEE (reference sequence). The CDR3 nucleotides read TGTGCCAGCAGCTCCGTAGCGGGGGGTGCCACAGATACGCAGTATTTT. Residues: CASSSVAGGATDTQYF.

This clonotype was detected many times. V is TRBV20-1 and J is TRBJ2-5; 7 bases align to TRBD1. This CDR3 has 11 residues. Germline values: CDR1 DFQATT, CDR2 SNEGSKA (reference sequence). The CDR3 sequence: CSPDREETQYF. CDR3 nucleotides: TGCAGCCCTGACAGGGAAGAGACCCAGTACTTC.

This clonotype was detected many times. The gene calls are TRBV5-1 and TRBJ2-5; the match to TRBD2 covers 8 bases. The germline V gene has CDR1 SGHRS and CDR2 YFSETQ. The V gene end was trimmed by 8 bases and the J gene end by 3 bases; junction bases not matched to a gene: 21. This CDR3 is built from 18 residues. CDR3 amino acids: CARGTADRPTGGEETQYF. CDR3 in DNA: TGCGCCAGGGGGACTGCCGACCGTCCCACCGGGGGGGAAGAGACCCAGTACTTC.

The genes are TRBV7-2 and TRBJ1-2; 10 nucleotides agree with TRBD1. The germline V gene has CDR1 SGHTA and CDR2 FQGNSA. The CDR3 extends over 14 amino acids. The V and J ends lost 10 bases and 3 bases, in that order; junction bases with no gene match: 8. The CDR3 loop is CATRETGGDYGYTF. In DNA form, the CDR3 reads TGTGCCACCAGAGAGACAGGGGGCGACTATGGCTACACCTTC.

The sample holds a few counts of this clonotype. This CDR3 is CATSRGGQGYEQYV. In nucleotides, the CDR3 is TGTGCCACCAGCAGAGGTGGGCAGGGGTACGAGCAGTACGTC. The rearrangement links TRBV15 to TRBJ2-7, with TRBD1 as a possible D gene (6 bases). From germline, CDR1 is LNHNV and CDR2 YYDKDF (reference sequence). The CDR3 spans 14 residues. Trimming took off 1 base at V and 4 bases at J, with 11 bases between the two ends.

J is TRBJ2-5 and V is TRBV20-1; 7 bases align to TRBD1. V shed 5 bases and J 1 base; nucleotides not matched to a gene: 7. Germline V gives CDR1 DFQATT, CDR2 SNEGSKA (reference sequence). The CDR3 runs 14 residues. CDR3 region: CSALTGTVQETQYF. CDR3 DNA: TGCAGTGCTTTAACCGGGACAGTCCAAGAGACCCAGTACTTC.

This clonotype was picked up many times. The V call is TRBV18, the J call TRBJ1-4; D is possibly TRBD1 (5 bases). The CDR3 is 15 residues long. The germline gives CDR1 KGHSH, CDR2 LQKENI. Trimming pared 3 bases from V and 6 bases from J, leaving 14 bases between. CDR3 DNA: TGTGCCAGCTCACCGTACTCGGGGGAGGATGAAAAACTGTTTTTT. Translation: CASSPYSGEDEKLFF.

The chain employs TRBV27 and TRBJ2-7, with TRBD2 matching over 14 bases. The CDR3 length is 17 residues. Germline assignment: CDR1 MNHEY and CDR2 SMNVEV (reference sequence). V dropped 5 bases and J dropped 2; count of bases not matched to a gene: 8. CDR3 residues: CASSPGTSGRWAYEQYF. For the CDR3, the DNA is TGTGCCAGCAGTCCGGGGACTAGCGGGAGATGGGCCTACGAGCAGTACTTC.

This clonotype occurred a few times. V usage is TRBV11-1 and J usage is TRBJ1-2; 8 bases are a match to TRBD1. Germline V gives CDR1 SGHAT, CDR2 FQDESV (reference sequence). V lost 4 bases to trimming and J lost 6 bases; unmatched junction nucleotides: 10. CDR3 length: 15 amino acids. This CDR3 is CASSSIPTGEDGYTF. CDR3 nucleotide sequence: TGTGCCAGCAGCTCTATACCGACAGGGGAGGATGGCTACACCTTC.

V and J are TRBV5-6 and TRBJ1-2; perhaps TRBD1 as D (6 bases). Trimming removed 6 bases at V and 4 bases at J, with 10 bases between. CDR1 is SGHDT, CDR2 YYEEEE, per germline. The CDR3 loop spans 12 amino acids. The CDR3 loop reads CASNQGSYGYTF. The CDR3 coding sequence is TGTGCCAGCAACCAGGGGTCCTATGGCTACACCTTC.

To note about this clonotype: A much larger clone differs by one base, so this may be a read error. The rearrangement joins TRBV14 to TRBJ1-6; D unresolved. CDR3 size: 14 residues. Germline CDR1 is SGHDN and CDR2 is FVKESK. Trimming pared 1 base from V and 7 bases from J, leaving 8 bases between. CDR3: CASSQGVSNSPLHF. The DNA of the CDR3 is TGTGCCAGCAGCCAAGGGGTGAGCAATTCACCCCTCCACTTT.

This clonotype came up many times. This chain joins TRBV4-1 and TRBJ2-7; D is possibly TRBD1 or TRBD2 (5 bases each). The CDR3 contains 14 residues. Trimming stripped 1 base from V and 6 bases from J, with 13 bases between. Germline CDR1 MGHRA, CDR2 YSYEKL. The CDR3 DNA reads as TGCGCCAGCAGCCAAGGGACACAAAGCGGCGAGCAGTACGTC. It codes for CASSQGTQSGEQYV.

This clonotype has more than one count but fewer than ten. This chain uses TRBV7-9 with TRBJ1-1; no reliable D call. CDR3 length equals 15 residues. Trimming pared 1 base from V and 1 base from J, leaving 10 bases between. CDR1 is SEHNR and CDR2 is FQNEAQ in the germline V gene (reference sequence). CDR3 protein: CASSLVLQKNTEAFF. The CDR3 DNA follows: TGTGCCAGCAGCTTAGTACTACAGAAGAACACTGAAGCTTTCTTT.

The gene calls are TRBV18 and TRBJ1-1; 7 nucleotides match TRBD1. Germline-derived CDR1 and CDR2 are KGHSH and LQKENI. The trim removed 3 bases at V and 10 bases at J, leaving 11 bases unmatched. The CDR3 covers 14 residues. The CDR3, as DNA: TGTGCCAGCTCACCTACGACAGGGCGAACACCAGCTTTCTTT. As protein: CASSPTTGRTPAFF.

There are a few counts of this clonotype. The junction does not match germline at one end; this may be a read error. The CDR3 DNA reads TGTGCCAGCAGCAGGCGGACAGGGTTTAACACCGGGGAGCTGCTTTTT. Its translation is CASSRRTGFNTGELLF. The V call is TRBV7-2, the J call TRBJ2-2; the match to TRBD1 covers 8 bases. CDR3 length equals 16 residues. The germline V gene encodes CDR1 SGHTA and CDR2 FQGNSA.

This clonotype occurred a few times. V is TRBV6-5 and J is TRBJ1-5; 7 nucleotides agree with TRBD1. CDR3 length: 16 residues. Trimming at V came to 6 bases and at J to 6 bases, leaving 14 bases not matched to a gene. Germline lookup yields CDR1 MNHEY and CDR2 SVGAGI. The DNA of the CDR3 is TGTGCCAGCAGCCGACAGGGTACTCACAGGGGTCAGCCCCAGCATTTT. It is translated as CASSRQGTHRGQPQHF.